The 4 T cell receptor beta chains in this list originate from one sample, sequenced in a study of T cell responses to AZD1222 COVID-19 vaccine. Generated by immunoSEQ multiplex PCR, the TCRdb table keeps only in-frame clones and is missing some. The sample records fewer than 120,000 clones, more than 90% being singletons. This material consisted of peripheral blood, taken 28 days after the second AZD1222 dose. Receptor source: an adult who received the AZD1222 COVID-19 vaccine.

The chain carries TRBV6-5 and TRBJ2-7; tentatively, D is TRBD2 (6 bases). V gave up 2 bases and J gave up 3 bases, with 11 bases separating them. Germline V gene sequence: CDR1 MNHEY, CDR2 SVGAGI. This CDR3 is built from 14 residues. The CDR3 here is CASSYGQGLYEQYF. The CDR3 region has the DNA TGTGCCAGCAGTTACGGGCAGGGACTCTACGAGCAGTACTTC.

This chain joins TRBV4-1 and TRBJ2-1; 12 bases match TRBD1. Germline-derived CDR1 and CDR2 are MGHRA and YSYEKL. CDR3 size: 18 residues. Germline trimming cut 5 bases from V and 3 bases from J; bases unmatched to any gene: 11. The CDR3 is CASSAPGQGAEGYNEQFF. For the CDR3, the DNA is TGCGCCAGCAGCGCACCGGGACAGGGGGCAGAGGGCTACAATGAGCAGTTCTTC.

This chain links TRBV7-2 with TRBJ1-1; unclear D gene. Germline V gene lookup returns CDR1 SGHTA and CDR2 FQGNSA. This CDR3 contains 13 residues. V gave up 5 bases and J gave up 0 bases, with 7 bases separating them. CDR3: CASSLDMNTEAFF. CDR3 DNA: TGTGCCAGCAGCCTGGATATGAACACTGAAGCTTTCTTT.

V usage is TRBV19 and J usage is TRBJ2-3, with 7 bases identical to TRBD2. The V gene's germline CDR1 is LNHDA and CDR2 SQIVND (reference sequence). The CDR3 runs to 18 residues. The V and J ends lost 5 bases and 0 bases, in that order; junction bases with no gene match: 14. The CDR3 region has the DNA TGTGCCAGTAGTGGGGGAATGGGGGGGAGTCCTAGCACAGATACGCAGTATTTT. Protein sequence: CASSGGMGGSPSTDTQYF.